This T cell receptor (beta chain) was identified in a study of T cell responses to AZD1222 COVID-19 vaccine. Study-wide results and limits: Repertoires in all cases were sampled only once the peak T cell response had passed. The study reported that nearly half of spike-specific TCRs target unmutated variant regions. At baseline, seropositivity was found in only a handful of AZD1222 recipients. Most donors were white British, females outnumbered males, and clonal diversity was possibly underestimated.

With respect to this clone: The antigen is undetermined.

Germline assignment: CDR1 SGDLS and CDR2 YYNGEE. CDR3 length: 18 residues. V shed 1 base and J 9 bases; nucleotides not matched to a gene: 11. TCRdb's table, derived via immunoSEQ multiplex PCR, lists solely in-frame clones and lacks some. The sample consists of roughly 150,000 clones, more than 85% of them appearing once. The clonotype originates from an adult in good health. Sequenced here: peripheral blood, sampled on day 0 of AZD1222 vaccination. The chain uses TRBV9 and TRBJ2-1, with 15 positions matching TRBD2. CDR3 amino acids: CASSVSSGLAGGPGEQFF. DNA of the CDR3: TGTGCCAGCAGCGTAAGTTCCGGACTAGCGGGAGGGCCTGGTGAGCAGTTCTTC.